This TCR beta chain was found in a study of beta chain features in type 1 diabetes. General study findings and limits: Within each of all four CD4+ subsets, Type 1 diabetes patients had TCRB CDR3s that were moderately but significantly shorter. Researchers caution that PCR might favor shorter templates, equally among patients and controls.

Reverse transcribing all isolated RNA meant expressed TCRB transcripts were sequenced. Samples of naive, central memory and regulatory T cells yielded a mean of around 3.4 million reads. Repertoires were generated with immunoSEQ multiplex PCR, while TCRdb's copy carries only in-frame clones and drops some. Counted here are 200,000 to 250,000 clones, 68% occurring once; the ten biggest clones make up about 0.05%. In regard to this clone: Its antigen is still unknown.

The CDR3 contains 13 residues. Germline V lookup: CDR1 MNHEY, CDR2 SMNVEV (reference sequence). V shed 6 bases and J shed 2 bases, with 11 bases lying between them. V and J are TRBV27 and TRBJ2-7; D perhaps matches TRBD1 (6 bases). This TCR was recovered from a man younger than 45 in good health. Sequences were obtained from naive CD4+ T cells from blood. This chain's CDR3 is CASRRTATYEQYF. The CDR3, as DNA: TGTGCCAGCAGGCGGACAGCGACCTACGAGCAGTACTTC.